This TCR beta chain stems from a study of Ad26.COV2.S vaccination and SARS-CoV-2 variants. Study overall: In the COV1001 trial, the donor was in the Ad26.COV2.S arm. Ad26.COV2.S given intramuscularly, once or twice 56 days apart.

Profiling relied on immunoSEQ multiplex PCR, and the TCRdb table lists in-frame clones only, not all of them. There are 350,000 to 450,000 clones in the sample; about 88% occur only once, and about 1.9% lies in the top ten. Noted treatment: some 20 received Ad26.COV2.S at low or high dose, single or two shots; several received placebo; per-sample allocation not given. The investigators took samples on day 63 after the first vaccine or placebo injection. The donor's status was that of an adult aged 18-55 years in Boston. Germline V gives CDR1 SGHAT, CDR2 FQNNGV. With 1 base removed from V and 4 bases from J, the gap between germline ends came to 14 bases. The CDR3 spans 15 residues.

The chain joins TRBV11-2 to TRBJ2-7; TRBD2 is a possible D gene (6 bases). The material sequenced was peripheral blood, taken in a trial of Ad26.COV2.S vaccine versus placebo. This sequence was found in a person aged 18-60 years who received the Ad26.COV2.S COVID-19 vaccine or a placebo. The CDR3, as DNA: TGTGCCAGCAGCTTAGTGTGGGACTGTCGGTACGAGCAGTACTTC. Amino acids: CASSLVWDCRYEQYF.